A single sample gave rise to the 22 T cell receptor beta chains below, sequenced in a study of blood T cell repertoires in COVID-19. Produced via immunoSEQ multiplex PCR; TCRdb's table is partial and in-frame only. The sample records about 300,000 clones, roughly 89% being singletons. The sequenced material came from PBMCs or T cells enriched from blood (not recorded which). The receptors come from a woman between 45 and 60 years old who had been exposed to COVID-19.

The chain is built from TRBV6-2 or TRBV6-3 and TRBJ2-1; 11 bases line up with TRBD2. The V gene's germline CDR1 is MNHEY and CDR2 SVGEGT. V lost 6 bases to trimming and J lost 4 bases; unmatched junction nucleotides: 8. This CDR3 is built from 16 residues. CDR3 bases: TGTGCCAGCAGCCCTATAGCGGGGGGGCGGTACAATGAGCAGTTCTTC. Translated: CASSPIAGGRYNEQFF.

The chain recombines TRBV2 with TRBJ2-1; the match to TRBD2 covers 8 bases. CDR3 size: 15 residues. Trimming removed 6 bases from V and 6 bases from J; junction bases left unmatched: 10. Germline lookup yields CDR1 SNHLY and CDR2 FYNNEI. The CDR3 reads CASSETSGGGNEQFF. The CDR3 DNA reads TGTGCCAGCAGCGAAACTAGCGGTGGGGGCAATGAGCAGTTCTTC.

In nucleotides, the CDR3 is TGTGCCAGCAGCTTAGACAGGGCACCAAAGGGAGAGACCCAGTACTTC. Translation gives CASSLDRAPKGETQYF. This sequence joins TRBV7-9 and TRBJ2-5, with D possibly matching TRBD1 (6 bases). Germline V gene lookup returns CDR1 SEHNR and CDR2 FQNEAQ (reference sequence). The V and J ends lost 1 base and 4 bases respectively, with 16 bases between them. The CDR3 has 16 amino acids.

The rearrangement uses TRBV3-1 (or the pseudogene TRBV3-2) and TRBJ2-7; D possibly corresponds to TRBD2 (5 bases). The CDR3 totals 17 residues. Trimming took 0 bases from V and 4 from J, leaving 19 bases between them. Looked up from germline, CDR1 is LGHDT and CDR2 is YNNKEL (reference sequence). CDR3 sequence: CASSQDNLLGREYEQYF. The CDR3 bases are TGTGCCAGCAGCCAAGATAATCTATTAGGTCGGGAATACGAGCAGTACTTC.

V is TRBV3-1 (or the pseudogene TRBV3-2) and J is TRBJ1-5, with TRBD1 identical over 10 bases. This CDR3 has 15 amino acids. The V gene end was trimmed by 2 bases and the J gene end by 6 bases; junction bases not matched to a gene: 4. Germline V gene data show CDR1 as LGHDT and CDR2 as YNNKEL (reference sequence). The DNA for the CDR3 is TGTGCCAGCAGCCAAAATGACAGGGGGCCTCAGCCCCAGCATTTT. Its protein product is CASSQNDRGPQPQHF.

This chain uses TRBV2 with TRBJ2-1; 7 bases are shared with TRBD1. V was clipped by 5 bases and J by 4 bases; unmatched bases: 5. Per germline, CDR1 SNHLY and CDR2 FYNNEI. The CDR3 is 14 residues long. The CDR3 sequence is CASSRDRSYNEQFF. The CDR3 region has the DNA TGTGCCAGCAGTAGGGACAGATCTTACAATGAGCAGTTCTTC.

This chain connects TRBV11-2 to TRBJ2-5; a possible D gene is TRBD2 (6 bases). Germline V gives CDR1 SGHAT, CDR2 FQNNGV. Deletions cut 4 bases from V and 7 bases from J, with 10 bases between. The CDR3 runs 12 residues. The CDR3 DNA reads TGTGCCAGCAGCTCTAGCGTTGCGACCCAGTACTTC. Protein product: CASSSSVATQYF.

V is TRBV6-1 and J is TRBJ1-5, with D possibly TRBD1 on 6 matching bases. Germline lookup yields CDR1 MNHNS and CDR2 SASEGT. The ends were cut back, 2 bases at V and 6 bases at J, with 11 bases in the middle. CDR3 length: 14 amino acids. CDR3 loop: CASSESGVGQPQHF. In DNA, the CDR3 is TGTGCCAGCAGTGAATCAGGGGTCGGTCAGCCCCAGCATTTT.

The chain joins TRBV11-2 to TRBJ1-6; 9 bases line up with TRBD1. The CDR3 loop spans 18 amino acids. Germline values: CDR1 SGHAT, CDR2 FQNNGV. The junction had 8 bases not matched to a gene; V was cut back by 5 bases and J by 0 bases. CDR3 protein: CASSLPGQGYSYNSPLHF. CDR3 in DNA: TGTGCCAGCAGCCTCCCCGGACAGGGGTACTCCTATAATTCACCCCTCCACTTT.

The V gene is TRBV5-1, the J gene TRBJ2-5; TRBD2 agrees at 14 bases. The J segment lost 4 bases and the V segment lost 4 bases, leaving 3 bases of the junction unmatched. The germline V gene has CDR1 SGHRS and CDR2 YFSETQ. CDR3 length equals 15 residues. CDR3 sequence reads: CASSIGLAGGETQYF. The CDR3 region has the DNA TGCGCCAGCAGCATAGGACTAGCGGGGGGAGAGACCCAGTACTTC.

V usage is TRBV7-9 and J usage is TRBJ1-4, with a possible D match to TRBD1 (6 bases). Germline V lookup: CDR1 SEHNR, CDR2 FQNEAQ (reference sequence). Between the trimmed V and J ends, which lost 4 bases and 7 bases, there was a span of 13 bases. The CDR3 consists of 14 residues. CDR3 in DNA: TGTGCCAGCAGCTGGACAGTCGGCGGTGAAAAACTGTTTTTT. This sequence encodes CASSWTVGGEKLFF. The full variable domain, completed using reference TRBV7-9 and TRBJ1-4, is DTGVSQNPRHKITKRGQNVTFRCDPISEHNRLYWYRQTLGQGPEFLTYFQNEAQLEKSRLLSDRFSAERPKGSFSTLEIQRTEQGDSAMYLCASSWTVGGEKLFFGSGTQLSVL.

The J gene is TRBJ2-2, the V gene TRBV2, with a tentative D call TRBD2 (5 bases). Per germline, CDR1 SNHLY and CDR2 FYNNEI. Trimming left V 5 bases short and J 0 bases short, with 10 bases between. This CDR3 spans 15 amino acids. The CDR3 bases are TGTGCCAGCAGTATTGAGGGTACGAACACCGGGGAGCTGTTTTTT. Encoded protein: CASSIEGTNTGELFF. Variable domain in full (rest from reference TRBV2 and TRBJ2-2): EPEVTQTPSHQVTQMGQEVILRCVPISNHLYFYWYRQILGQKVEFLVSFYNNEISEKSEIFDDQFSVERPDGSNFTLKIRSTKLEDSAMYFCASSIEGTNTGELFFGEGSRLTVL.

V usage is TRBV25-1 and J usage is TRBJ1-1; D unresolved. The V gene's germline CDR1 is MGHDK and CDR2 SYGVNS. This CDR3 region has 13 residues. Between the trimmed V and J ends, which lost 4 bases and 5 bases, there was a span of 11 bases. The CDR3 region is CASSVLGSTEAFF. The CDR3 DNA reads as TGTGCCAGCAGTGTGCTAGGGAGTACTGAAGCTTTCTTT.

DNA for the CDR3: TGTGCCAGTAGTTCGAAGGGGACAGATTCTTATAGCAATCAGCCCCAGCATTTT. Residues: CASSSKGTDSYSNQPQHF. This chain links TRBV19 with TRBJ1-5; 7 positions agree with TRBD1. Losses at the gene ends were 5 bases for V and 0 bases for J; bases not matched to a gene: 13. This CDR3 contains 18 residues. Germline CDR1 LNHDA, CDR2 SQIVND (reference sequence).

The J gene is TRBJ1-2, the V gene TRBV4-1; TRBD1 aligns across 7 bases. The CDR3 is made up of 18 amino acids. Germline CDR1 is MGHRA and CDR2 is YSYEKL. V shed 0 bases and J 1 base; nucleotides not matched to a gene: 11. The CDR3 is CASSQDWWAGGNNYGYTF. The CDR3 DNA reads as TGCGCCAGCAGCCAAGATTGGTGGGCAGGGGGGAATAACTATGGCTACACCTTC.

This clone was seen a handful of times. The rearrangement joins TRBV27 to TRBJ1-2, with a possible D match to TRBD1 (6 bases). The CDR3 consists of 13 residues. The germline V and J ends were trimmed by 7 bases and 4 bases, with 13 bases remaining between them. Germline CDR1 and CDR2: MNHEY and SMNVEV (reference sequence). CDR3 residues: CASILGAVYGYTF. The CDR3 DNA reads TGTGCCAGCATCCTGGGGGCGGTCTATGGCTACACCTTC.

The chain employs TRBV5-4 and TRBJ2-3; 8 positions agree with TRBD2. The CDR3 contains 17 residues. J lost 3 bases, V lost 3 bases, and 12 bases had no gene match. The germline V gene encodes CDR1 SGHNT and CDR2 YYREEE (reference sequence). CDR3 DNA: TGTGCCAGCAGCTCTCCCCCGAGCGGGGGCGCGACAGATACGCAGTATTTT. Translation: CASSSPPSGGATDTQYF.

J is TRBJ2-5 and V is TRBV9; TRBD2 matches at 11 bases. J lost 1 base, V lost 2 bases, and 1 base had no gene match. Germline V CDR1 and CDR2: SGDLS, YYNGEE. CDR3 length: 15 amino acids. CDR3 sequence reads: CASSVLAGGQETQYF. The CDR3, as DNA: TGTGCCAGCAGCGTCCTAGCGGGGGGCCAAGAGACCCAGTACTTC.

Comment on this clone: Other DNA sequences in this specimen translate into the identical CDR3. The chain combines TRBV7-2 with TRBJ1-2, with D maybe TRBD1 (5 bases). The CDR3 runs to 12 residues. Germline V lookup: CDR1 SGHTA, CDR2 FQGNSA. Trimming took off 1 base at V and 8 bases at J, with 8 bases between the two ends. The chain's CDR3 is CASSLDAGGYTF. The CDR3 region has the DNA TGTGCCAGCAGCTTAGACGCAGGGGGCTACACCTTC.

This clone showed up just once. This chain connects TRBV4-1 to TRBJ2-3, with D perhaps matching TRBD2 (5 bases). With 6 bases removed from V and 4 bases from J, the gap between germline ends came to 14 bases. The CDR3 is made up of 14 amino acids. From germline, CDR1 is MGHRA and CDR2 YSYEKL. The CDR3: CASRSLGRSDTQYF. In DNA form, the CDR3 reads TGCGCCAGCAGGAGTCTAGGGAGATCAGATACGCAGTATTTT.

The chain joins TRBV24-1 to TRBJ2-6; D might be TRBD1 (5 bases). Trimming cost V 5 bases and J 0 bases, with 13 bases left between them. Germline CDR1 KGHDR, CDR2 SFDVKD. This CDR3 region has 17 residues. CDR3 coding DNA: TGTGCCACCAGTGGGAACAGGAGTTCCTCTGGGGCCAACGTCCTGACTTTC. As protein: CATSGNRSSSGANVLTF.

This sequence joins TRBV3-1 (or the pseudogene TRBV3-2) and TRBJ2-1; 10 bases agree with TRBD2. V lost 6 bases, J lost 16 bases, and 12 bases stayed unmatched. CDR3 size: 13 residues. The germline CDR1 and CDR2 sequences are LGHDT and YNNKEL (reference sequence). CDR3 in amino acids: CASSLDLAGALFF. CDR3 in DNA: TGTGCCAGCAGTCTAGATCTAGCGGGGGCCCTTTTCTTC.